This TCR beta chain was obtained from a study of cytomegalovirus exposure and HLA in healthy donors. Whole-study findings and limits: The authors considered a cluster of highly shared sequence variants likely to be a sequencing artifact. The study found most TCR sequences rare, yet found some public TCRs in many donors. Roughly even sequencing depth across donors was the assumption behind the presence/absence analyses.

Vbeta (60) and Jbeta (13) primers were used in the PCR. Only in-frame clones appear in the TCRdb table, and some are missing; sequencing was by immunoSEQ multiplex PCR. This table has roughly 190,000 clones, 70% to 75% appearing once. These donors, healthy bone marrow donors, were studied. A word on this clone: The antigen is not known.

The germline gives CDR1 SNHLY, CDR2 FYNNEI. V shed 6 bases and J shed 12 bases, with 24 bases lying between them. The CDR3 contains 15 residues. The clonotype originates from a woman in her twenties or thirties in good health and CMV-seropositive. The material sequenced was PBMCs. This chain links TRBV2 with TRBJ2-1; D might be TRBD1 (6 bases). The chain's CDR3 is CASSETDSRDLGQFF. The CDR3 DNA follows: TGTGCCAGCAGCGAAACGGACAGTCGCGATTTGGGGCAGTTCTTC.